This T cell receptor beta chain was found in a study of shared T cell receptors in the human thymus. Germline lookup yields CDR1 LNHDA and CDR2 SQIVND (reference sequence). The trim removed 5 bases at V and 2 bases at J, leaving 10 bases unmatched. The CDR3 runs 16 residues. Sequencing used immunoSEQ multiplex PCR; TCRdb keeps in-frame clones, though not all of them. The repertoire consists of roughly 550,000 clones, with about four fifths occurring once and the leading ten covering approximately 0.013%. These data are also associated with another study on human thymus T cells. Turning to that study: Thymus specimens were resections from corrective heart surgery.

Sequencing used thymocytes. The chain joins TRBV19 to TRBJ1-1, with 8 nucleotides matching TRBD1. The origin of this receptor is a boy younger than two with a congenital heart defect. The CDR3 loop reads CASSSRSDRENTEAFF. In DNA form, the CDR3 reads TGTGCCAGTAGTTCGCGATCGGACAGGGAAAACACTGAAGCTTTCTTT.